This T cell receptor (beta chain) stems from a study of blood T cell repertoires in COVID-19. Turning to the study itself: There were acute and convalescent COVID-19 samples, and they came from the United States, Italy and Spain.

Some clones are missing from TCRdb's copy, which holds only in-frame ones; the method was immunoSEQ multiplex PCR. The data contain approximately 200,000 clones, about four fifths of them singletons. Germline assignment: CDR1 WNHNN and CDR2 SYGVQD (reference sequence). V lost 1 base to trimming and J lost 8 bases, with 18 bases between them. CDR3 length equals 16 residues. Participants reported their clinical history, and cohort assignment relied on those reports. The V call is TRBV10-1, the J call TRBJ2-1; D might be TRBD2 (6 bases). This receptor was taken from a woman aged 40 to 50 with acute COVID-19. Sequencing was performed on PBMCs or T cells enriched from blood (not recorded which). CDR3 in amino acids: CASSEWRGRGPDEQFF. The CDR3 nucleotides read TGCGCCAGCAGTGAGTGGAGGGGTCGGGGCCCCGATGAGCAGTTCTTC.